These 23 T cell receptor beta chains share one sample of origin, sequenced in a study of blood T cell repertoires in COVID-19 (dated by TCRdb to about 2020). Library prep was done by the immunoSEQ multiplex PCR assay. Here the immuneACCESS table is served through TCRdb, limited to in-frame sequences with V and J called. Missing clones are a known gap in these copies; in checked studies unresolved V genes cover under half, and the rest lacks a known reason. Within this sample are approximately 81,000 clones, with 75% to 90% of them counted one time only. The top ten hold 9.5% to 15% of the sample. What was sequenced was peripheral blood. These receptor sequences come from a man between 65 and 85 years old with active or convalescent COVID-19.

The J gene is TRBJ1-6, the V gene TRBV4-3; tentative D call: TRBD1 (5 bases). Germline V gene sequence: CDR1 LGHNA, CDR2 YSLEER. This CDR3 has 16 amino acids. Trimming cost V 6 bases and J 6 bases, with 18 bases left between them. The CDR3 sequence is CASSLDRDWGNSPLHF. CDR3 DNA sequence: TGCGCCAGCAGTCTGGACCGGGACTGGGGTAATTCACCCCTCCACTTT.

The chain uses TRBV13 and TRBJ2-4, with TRBD2 as a possible D gene (5 bases). CDR3 length equals 16 residues. Germline V gene data show CDR1 as PRHDT and CDR2 as FYEKMQ (reference sequence). Between the trimmed V and J ends, which lost 2 bases and 0 bases, there was a span of 11 bases. The CDR3 nucleotides are TGTGCCAGCAGCTTATCAGCGGTTTTAGCCAAAAACATTCAGTACTTC. The encoded protein is CASSLSAVLAKNIQYF.

This rearrangement joins TRBV27 to TRBJ1-5; D call uncertain. The CDR3 totals 16 residues. The germline CDR1 and CDR2 sequences are MNHEY and SMNVEV (reference sequence). Deletions cut 1 base from V and 3 bases from J, with 13 bases between. The CDR3 coding sequence is TGTGCCAGCAGTTTATTTGGGAGTCCCATCAATCAGCCCCAGCATTTT. Translated, it gives CASSLFGSPINQPQHF.

The chain combines TRBV2 with TRBJ2-5; 8 bases agree with TRBD1. With V trimmed by 5 bases and J by 3 bases, 5 bases remained unmatched. The length of the CDR3 is 14 residues. Germline loops: CDR1 SNHLY, CDR2 FYNNEI. Written as DNA, the CDR3 is TGTGCCAGCAGTACCCTGACAGGGGAAGAGACCCAGTACTTC. It encodes CASSTLTGEETQYF.

This chain links TRBV4-3 with TRBJ1-2; D call uncertain. Germline lookup yields CDR1 LGHNA and CDR2 YSLEER. The length of the CDR3 is 13 residues. With 0 bases removed from V and 4 bases from J, the gap between germline ends came to 6 bases. This CDR3 reads CASSQDGAYGYTF. The CDR3 coding sequence is TGCGCCAGCAGCCAAGACGGAGCCTATGGCTACACCTTC.

This clone showed up just once. The chain combines TRBV6-2 or TRBV6-3 with TRBJ1-1; unclear D gene. The CDR3 is made up of 14 amino acids. V shed 5 bases and J shed 0 bases, with 10 bases lying between them. Germline values: CDR1 MNHEY, CDR2 SVGEGT. Written as DNA, the CDR3 is TGTGCCAGCAGTGTAGTCAGGCTGAACACTGAAGCTTTCTTT. Its protein is CASSVVRLNTEAFF.

The chain employs TRBV4-2 and TRBJ1-2; 10 bases are shared with TRBD1. Germline CDR1 LGHNA, CDR2 YNFKEQ. V was pared by 4 bases and J by 1 base, with 3 bases of the junction left unmatched. The CDR3 spans 15 residues. DNA of the CDR3: TGTGCCAGCAGCCGTGGGACAGGGGATAACTATGGCTACACCTTC. It codes for CASSRGTGDNYGYTF.

The chain couples TRBV18 to TRBJ2-6, with D tentatively TRBD1 (5 bases). Looked up from germline, CDR1 is KGHSH and CDR2 is LQKENI. With 4 bases removed from V and 2 bases from J, the gap between germline ends came to 9 bases. There are 15 residues in the CDR3. The CDR3 reads CASSLQGTGANVLTF. The CDR3 DNA reads as TGTGCCAGCTCACTTCAGGGAACTGGGGCCAACGTCCTGACTTTC.

The chain links TRBV6-2 or TRBV6-3 to TRBJ2-2; 10 nucleotides align to TRBD1. Germline V lookup: CDR1 MNHEY, CDR2 SVGEGT. Germline trimming cut 6 bases from V and 5 bases from J; bases unmatched to any gene: 3. This CDR3 spans 14 amino acids. CDR3 sequence reads: CASSRTGGTGELFF. In DNA, the CDR3 is TGTGCCAGCAGCAGGACAGGGGGGACCGGGGAGCTGTTTTTT.

This clone was seen just once. This chain joins TRBV30 and TRBJ1-1; 7 bases align to TRBD1. Trimming took 2 bases from V and 6 from J; bases not matched to a gene: 6. The V gene's germline CDR1 is GTSNPN and CDR2 SVGIG (reference sequence). CDR3 length: 13 amino acids. This CDR3 is CAWSPDRESEAFF. The CDR3 DNA follows: TGTGCCTGGAGTCCAGACAGGGAATCTGAAGCTTTCTTT.

The rearrangement joins TRBV12-3 or TRBV12-4 to TRBJ2-1; D is perhaps TRBD1 (5 bases). V dropped 10 bases and J dropped 5 bases, with 12 bases sitting between them. This CDR3 region has 12 residues. The CDR3 here is CAISTDDNEQFF. The CDR3 region has the DNA TGTGCCATCTCGACAGACGACAATGAGCAGTTCTTC.

The chain carries TRBV7-9 and TRBJ1-2, with TRBD1 identical over 8 bases. Looked up from germline, CDR1 is SEHNR and CDR2 is FQNEAQ (reference sequence). V was clipped by 7 bases and J by 3 bases; unmatched bases: 10. The CDR3 totals 15 residues. The CDR3 DNA reads as TGTGCCAGCACCCTTGTAGCAGGGGGCCACTATGGCTACACCTTC. Amino acid sequence: CASTLVAGGHYGYTF.

V is TRBV27 and J is TRBJ1-1; a possible D gene is TRBD1 (6 bases). Germline CDR1 MNHEY, CDR2 SMNVEV (reference sequence). This CDR3 has 15 amino acids. V dropped 6 bases and J dropped 7 bases, with 21 bases sitting between them. The CDR3 DNA reads TGTGCCAGCAGGTTCACCCCTTCCTGGGACAATGAAGCTTTCTTT. Encoded protein: CASRFTPSWDNEAFF.

Only one count was recorded for this clone. The chain links TRBV6-5 to TRBJ1-2; 7 nucleotides align to TRBD1. Germline trimming cut 6 bases from V and 2 bases from J; bases unmatched to any gene: 9. CDR1 MNHEY and CDR2 SVGAGI come from the germline V gene. This CDR3 is 15 amino acids long. This CDR3 reads CASSPRQGSNYGYTF. Here the CDR3 DNA reads TGTGCCAGCAGCCCCAGACAGGGATCAAACTATGGCTACACCTTC.

The chain joins TRBV29-1 to TRBJ2-5; 13 bases are a match to TRBD2. V shed 3 bases, J shed 3 bases, and the junction held 7 bases outside the gene matches. This CDR3 region has 16 residues. Germline CDR1 is SQVTM and CDR2 is ANQGSEA. DNA of the CDR3: TGCAGCGTTGACGGGACTAGCGGGGTTCGGGAAGAGACCCAGTACTTC. Translated: CSVDGTSGVREETQYF.

Details on this clone: Its ends do not fully match the called genes, so a read error is possible. The J gene is TRBJ2-3, the V gene TRBV13; 11 nucleotides align to TRBD2. Per the germline V gene, CDR1 is PRHDT and CDR2 is FYEKMQ (reference sequence). This CDR3 region has 16 residues. The DNA for the CDR3 is TGTGCCAGCAGGTTAGCGGGGGGGCCCGGCACAGATACGCAGTATTTT. Its protein is CASRLAGGPGTDTQYF.

The rearrangement uses TRBV5-1 and TRBJ2-5; tentative D call: TRBD1 (5 bases). Per the germline V gene, CDR1 is SGHRS and CDR2 is YFSETQ. The CDR3 runs to 14 residues. Trimming took off 0 bases at V and 2 bases at J, with 8 bases between the two ends. In DNA form, the CDR3 reads TGCGCCAGCAGCTTGGCACAGGAACAAGAGACCCAGTACTTC. Its protein is CASSLAQEQETQYF.

The rearrangement links TRBV5-1 to TRBJ2-7; D is possibly TRBD1 (5 bases). The germline V and J ends were trimmed by 3 bases and 4 bases, with 11 bases remaining between them. Germline values: CDR1 SGHRS, CDR2 YFSETQ. The CDR3 runs 13 residues. The CDR3 DNA follows: TGCGCCAGCAGCTCCCCTGGGGCGTACGAGCAGTACTTC. Its protein product is CASSSPGAYEQYF.

The chain is built from TRBV10-3 and TRBJ2-7; TRBD2 matches at 15 bases. J gave up 6 bases and V 3 bases, and 6 bases lay outside the gene matches. CDR3 length equals 16 residues. Germline CDR1 and CDR2: ENHRY and SYGVKD. CDR3 bases: TGTGCCATCAGTGAAGGACTAGCGGGGGGGCATGGCGAGCAGTACTTC. Translated, it gives CAISEGLAGGHGEQYF.

The chain has TRBV6-5 and TRBJ2-7; TRBD2 aligns across 11 bases. Germline CDR1 and CDR2: MNHEY and SVGAGI. The length of the CDR3 is 14 residues. Losses at the gene ends were 6 bases for V and 4 bases for J; bases not matched to a gene: 5. The CDR3 DNA reads TGTGCCAGCAGCATAGCGGGGGGGCCTTACGAGCAGTACTTC. It codes for CASSIAGGPYEQYF.

The CDR3, as DNA: TGTGCCAGCAGCTTGAGGGGGAGAGGGAGCAATCAGCCCCAGCATTTT. This translates into CASSLRGRGSNQPQHF. The rearrangement joins TRBV5-8 to TRBJ1-5; weak D call: TRBD1 (6 bases). Germline V lookup: CDR1 SGHTS, CDR2 YDEGEE. The CDR3 is 16 amino acids. Trimming left V 1 base short and J 1 base short, with 12 bases between.

The chain combines TRBV28 with TRBJ2-3, with 10 bases aligning to TRBD2. V was pared by 6 bases and J by 3 bases, with 6 bases of the junction left unmatched. Per the germline V gene, CDR1 is MDHEN and CDR2 is SYDVKM. The CDR3 loop spans 15 amino acids. The CDR3 DNA follows: TGTGCCAGCAGGGGAGCTAGCGGGGGTACAGATACGCAGTATTTT. Translating gives CASRGASGGTDTQYF.

V gene TRBV7-2 combines with J gene TRBJ2-7, with D unresolved. V was shortened by 1 base and J by 0 bases, with 10 bases between the two germline ends. This CDR3 comprises 15 residues. Germline loops: CDR1 SGHTA, CDR2 FQGNSA. CDR3 bases: TGTGCCAGCAGCTTAGGTGGCAGATACTCCTACGAGCAGTACTTC. This translates into CASSLGGRYSYEQYF.